The 17 T cell receptor beta chains given below trace back to one sample, sequenced in a study of vaccination and CD4 T cells after COVID-19. Scientists ran DNA taken from cultured CD4+ T cells through the Oncomine TCR Beta short-read assay for sequencing. From the PCR reads, TCRdb called clonotypes with MiXCR, one entry per CDR3 protein. The data hold 15,000 to 25,000 distinct CDR3 sequences, with 60% observed a single time. The antigens for these receptors are not known. Indicated treatment: approximately 11-day PBMC culture with coronavirus spike peptide pools or control peptides (ViraFEST assay). The source material was CD4+ T cells from blood, cultured in vitro, sampled after SARS-CoV-2 vaccination. The receptor source for this set is a human donor who had recovered from COVID-19.

The chain couples TRBV11-2 to TRBJ2-7; no firm D call. The CDR3 contains 14 residues. V was trimmed by 5 bases and J by 2 bases, leaving 13 bases between them. Germline V gene sequence: CDR1 SGHAT, CDR2 FQNNGV. The CDR3 DNA reads TGTGCCAGCAGCCCCTTCGAAGGCACCTACGAGCAGTACTTC. Residues: CASSPFEGTYEQYF.

CDR3 nucleotides: TGCAGTGCTAGAGTTAAAAGCCCCCTAGGCGGGAGGTCTACCCATGAGCAGTTCTTC. This translates into CSARVKSPLGGRSTHEQFF. The chain carries TRBV20-1 and TRBJ2-1; the match to TRBD2 covers 8 bases. The CDR3 has 19 residues. Germline lookup yields CDR1 DFQATT and CDR2 SNEGSKA (reference sequence). Losses at the gene ends were 1 base for V and 8 bases for J; bases not matched to a gene: 22.

This chain connects TRBV24-1 to TRBJ1-6; maybe TRBD1 (6 bases). The V gene lost 2 bases and the J gene lost 8 bases, with 12 bases spanning the gap. Germline assignment: CDR1 KGHDR and CDR2 SFDVKD. The CDR3 is made up of 15 amino acids. CDR3 region: CATSDSRTVDSPLHF. The CDR3 DNA reads TGTGCCACCAGTGATTCGAGGACAGTTGATTCACCCCTCCACTTT.

The chain carries TRBV7-6 and TRBJ1-5; D remains ambiguous. Per germline, CDR1 SGHVS and CDR2 FNYEAQ. V shed 0 bases and J shed 6 bases, with 18 bases lying between them. The CDR3 has 17 amino acids. CDR3 sequence (DNA): TGTGCCAGCAGCTTAGCCGCATACGGCAACCGTCCTCAGCCCCAGCATTTT. Its protein is CASSLAAYGNRPQPQHF.

This clonotype was detected a few times. The CDR3 reads CASSLETGGFYGYTF. CDR3 in DNA: TGTGCCAGCAGCTTAGAGACCGGGGGCTTCTATGGCTACACCTTC. V gene TRBV7-9 combines with J gene TRBJ1-2; D is possibly TRBD1 (6 bases). The V gene's germline CDR1 is SEHNR and CDR2 FQNEAQ (reference sequence). Between the trimmed V and J ends, which lost 1 base and 4 bases, there was a span of 13 bases. This CDR3 contains 15 residues.

Here the CDR3 reads CASSQSSIRAGKADEQYF. In nucleotides, the CDR3 is TGTGCCAGCAGCCAATCTTCAATTCGGGCGGGCAAGGCGGACGAGCAGTACTTC. V and J are TRBV7-9 and TRBJ2-7; the D gene is possibly TRBD2 (5 bases). Germline CDR1 reads SEHNR; CDR2 reads FQNEAQ (reference sequence). The CDR3 consists of 18 residues. V was cut by 5 bases and J by 5 bases, with 28 bases left in between.

The chain couples TRBV20-1 to TRBJ1-1; perhaps TRBD1 as D (6 bases). The CDR3 is made up of 14 amino acids. Germline V gene data show CDR1 as DFQATT and CDR2 as SNEGSKA (reference sequence). Trimming cost V 3 bases and J 5 bases, with 16 bases left between them. CDR3 nucleotide sequence: TGCAGTGCTAGTCCCCAGGGAGGGGGTACTGAAGCTTTCTTT. Protein: CSASPQGGGTEAFF.

The gene calls are TRBV7-2 and TRBJ2-6, with D uncertain. This CDR3 region has 18 residues. With 5 bases removed from V and 0 bases from J, the gap between germline ends came to 17 bases. Germline-derived CDR1 and CDR2 are SGHTA and FQGNSA. CDR3 loop: CASSETGLRHSGANVLTF. The CDR3 DNA sequence: TGTGCCAGCAGCGAAACCGGGCTCCGCCACTCTGGGGCCAACGTCCTGACTTTC.

Details on this clonotype: One end of the junction varies from germline; a read error may be responsible. The V and J genes are TRBV20-1 and TRBJ1-1; D not certain. This CDR3 has 10 residues. The germline gives CDR1 DFQATT, CDR2 SNEGSKA (reference sequence). The CDR3 DNA sequence: TGCAGTGCTAGACTTGTAAGGGCCTTTTTT. Protein sequence: CSARLVRAFF.

CDR3 bases: TGCAGTGCTAGAGATCTGGGCTCTGGGGCCAACGTCCTGACTTTC. It translates to CSARDLGSGANVLTF. V and J are TRBV20-1 and TRBJ2-6; D is unresolved. There are 15 residues in the CDR3. CDR1 DFQATT and CDR2 SNEGSKA come from the germline V gene (reference sequence). V lost 0 bases and J lost 0, with 6 bases in between.

The chain uses TRBV6-1 and TRBJ1-2; TRBD1 is a possible D gene (5 bases). The CDR3 is 18 amino acids. Trimming removed 5 bases at V and 1 base at J, with 23 bases between. The germline gives CDR1 MNHNS, CDR2 SASEGT. The CDR3 here is CASSLTGVGGTFNYGYTF. CDR3 bases: TGTGCCAGCAGTCTCACGGGGGTCGGCGGAACTTTTAACTATGGCTACACCTTC.

This clonotype was observed a handful of times. The chain links TRBV7-2 to TRBJ1-3; 8 bases are a match to TRBD1. Germline CDR1 reads SGHTA; CDR2 reads FQGNSA. The CDR3 is made up of 15 amino acids. With V trimmed by 5 bases and J by 4 bases, 7 bases remained unmatched. The CDR3 bases are TGTGCCAGCAGCCGACAGGGGAGTTCCGGAAACACCATATATTTT. Translating gives CASSRQGSSGNTIYF. Variable domain in full (rest from reference TRBV7-2 and TRBJ1-3): GAGVSQSPSNKVTEKGKDVELRCDPISGHTALYWYRQSLGQGLEFLIYFQGNSAPDKSGLPSDRFSAERTGGSVSTLTIQRTQQEDSAVYLCASSRQGSSGNTIYFGEGSWLTVV.

The chain combines TRBV6-1 with TRBJ1-2; 7 bases are shared with TRBD1. CDR3 length equals 15 residues. Trimming cost V 6 bases and J 0 bases; bases outside gene matches: 7. The V gene's germline CDR1 is MNHNS and CDR2 SASEGT. The CDR3 spells CASRGQDRANYGYTF. The CDR3, as DNA: TGTGCCAGCAGGGGACAAGACAGGGCTAACTATGGCTACACCTTC.

The chain uses TRBV19 and TRBJ1-2, with 7 bases aligning to TRBD1. The V gene end was trimmed by 3 bases and the J gene end by 1 base; junction bases not matched to a gene: 14. Germline V gives CDR1 LNHDA, CDR2 SQIVND (reference sequence). CDR3 length: 18 residues. CDR3 DNA: TGTGCCAGTAGTATTCGCGGGGTTAGCCCAGGGGGTAACTATGGCTACACCTTC. Translated, it gives CASSIRGVSPGGNYGYTF.

This clonotype has a handful of counts. The chain couples TRBV6-1 to TRBJ1-1; D unclear. This CDR3 is built from 13 residues. Looked up from germline, CDR1 is MNHNS and CDR2 is SASEGT. V was cut by 8 bases and J by 3 bases, with 13 bases left in between. CDR3: CASRTITDTEAFF. The CDR3 DNA reads TGTGCCAGCCGAACAATCACGGACACTGAAGCTTTCTTT.

This chain uses TRBV11-3 with TRBJ2-1; the match to TRBD1 covers 10 bases. The V segment lost 1 base and the J segment 2 bases; nucleotides outside the gene matches: 2. The CDR3 has 16 residues. CDR1 is SGHNT, CDR2 YENEEA, per germline. The CDR3 region has the DNA TGTGCCAGCAGCTTAGCCGGGACAGGGGCCTACAATGAGCAGTTCTTC. This codes for CASSLAGTGAYNEQFF.

The chain couples TRBV11-3 to TRBJ2-7; TRBD2 agrees at 7 bases. The V gene's germline CDR1 is SGHNT and CDR2 YENEEA. CDR3 length equals 17 residues. V dropped 2 bases and J dropped 4; count of bases not matched to a gene: 14. This chain's CDR3 is CASSLSSGLGGGYEQYF. The DNA of the CDR3 is TGTGCCAGCAGCTTATCCTCCGGTCTAGGCGGGGGATACGAGCAGTACTTC.